Listed below are T cell receptor beta chains from one sample, sequenced in a study of blood T cell repertoires in COVID-19. Measured with immunoSEQ multiplex PCR; TCRdb has only the in-frame clones, and not every one. The repertoire holds 190,000 or so clones, about 86% seen once, with less than 3.5% in the top ten. Sequencing used peripheral blood. These receptors were obtained from a man aged 45-60 years with active or convalescent COVID-19. Both conserved end residues are trimmed from each CDR3.

J: TRBJ2-5
V: TRBV18
CDR3: ASSSETPMGSGGTQETQY

J: TRBJ1-6
V: TRBV11-3
CDR3: ASSLDPLPAPLH

J: TRBJ2-1
V: TRBV27
CDR3: ASSLSSPSGGENEQF

J: TRBJ2-3
V: TRBV11-3
CDR3: ASSPGTSLADTQY

J: TRBJ2-7
V: TRBV7-6
CDR3: ASSLGLAGGPEEQY

J: TRBJ1-1
V: TRBV6-5
CDR3: ASSLDRGDTEAF

J: TRBJ1-2
V: TRBV6-5
CDR3: ASIAQGAGYGYT

J: TRBJ1-5
V: TRBV28
CDR3: ASSTLLYRDSNQPQH

J: TRBJ1-1
V: TRBV27
CDR3: ASSPLAGGKAF

J: TRBJ2-5
V: TRBV11-2
CDR3: ASSLLGGRETQY

J: TRBJ2-7
V: TRBV5-4
CDR3: ASSPRGYEQY

J: TRBJ1-2
V: TRBV6-5
CDR3: ASTRQGGGYT

J: TRBJ1-2
V: TRBV19
CDR3: ASSEEQGNYGYT

J: TRBJ1-2
V: TRBV5-4
CDR3: ASSPGARGGYT

J: TRBJ2-3
V: TRBV5-4
CDR3: ASSLGGKAAPQY

J: TRBJ2-7
V: TRBV2
CDR3: ASTPRTVSYEQY

J: TRBJ2-3
V: TRBV18
CDR3: ASSLTSGTTDTQY

J: TRBJ1-1
V: TRBV6-6
CDR3: ASRQQGISTEAF

J: TRBJ2-7
V: TRBV27
CDR3: ASRLAHSYEQY

J: TRBJ1-4
V: TRBV6-5
CDR3: ASREGGNEKLF

J: TRBJ2-6
V: TRBV14
CDR3: ASSQRQHSGANVLT

J: TRBJ2-1
V: TRBV5-5
CDR3: ASSQLGDSGAYNEQF

J: TRBJ2-7
V: TRBV3-1/TRBV3-2
CDR3: ASSRSGLAGRYEQY